This T cell receptor (beta chain) was captured by sequencing in a study of vaccination effects on CD4 cells after COVID-19. Across the whole study: The post-vaccine samples were taken, at the median, 72 days after the second dose.

Libraries were prepared by immunoSEQ multiplex PCR; TCRdb keeps only in-frame clonotypes and omits some of them. The sample shows more than 35,000 clones, about 80% of them seen only once. Expansion with viral peptide pools was applied to antigen-specific CD4+ T cells by the ViraFEST assay prior to sequencing. Following 10 days of culture, CD4+ T cells were isolated. Two-dose vaccination with either BNT162b2 or mRNA-1273 was given to the participants. In the vaccine recipients, nucleocapsid antibodies were negative and there was no prior SARS-CoV-2 infection. A density of roughly 2 million PBMC per well was used; these cells were cultured with around 11 IU/ml IL-2 and 10 ug/ml peptides. The CDR3 contains 14 residues. The ends lost 6 bases at V and 6 bases at J; junction bases unmatched: 6. CDR1 and CDR2 (germline): KGHSH, LQKENI. A word on this clone: The antigen is undetermined.

Here the sequenced sample was CD4+ T cells from PBMCs cultured with HCoV-NL63 spike peptides, taken after COVID-19 vaccination. This TCR was sampled from a human donor who received a COVID-19 vaccine. Some clones in this sample may be carry-over from other donors' samples. The chain links TRBV18 to TRBJ2-2, with 8 bases identical to TRBD1. CDR3 region: CASSGTGSAGELFF. In nucleotides, the CDR3 is TGTGCCAGCTCGGGGACAGGCTCGGCCGGGGAGCTGTTTTTT.